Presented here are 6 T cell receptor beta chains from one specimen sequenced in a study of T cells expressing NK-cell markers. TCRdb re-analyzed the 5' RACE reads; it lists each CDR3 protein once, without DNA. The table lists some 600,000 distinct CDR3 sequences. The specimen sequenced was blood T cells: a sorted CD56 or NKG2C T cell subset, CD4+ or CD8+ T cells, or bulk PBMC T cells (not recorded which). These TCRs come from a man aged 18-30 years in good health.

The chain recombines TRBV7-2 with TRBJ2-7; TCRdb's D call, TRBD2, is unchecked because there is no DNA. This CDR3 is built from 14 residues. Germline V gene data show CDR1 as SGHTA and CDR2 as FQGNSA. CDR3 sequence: CASSLVSTSSEQYF.

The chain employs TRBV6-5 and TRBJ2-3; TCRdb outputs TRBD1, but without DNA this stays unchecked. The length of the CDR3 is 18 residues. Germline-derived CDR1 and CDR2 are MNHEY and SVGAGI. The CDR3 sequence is CASSYSGAGPHSTDTQYF.

This chain's CDR3 is CASSLSRFSGTYNEQFF. This chain joins TRBV7-9 and TRBJ2-1; lacking DNA, the TRBD2 call made by TCRdb goes unchecked. CDR3 size: 17 residues. Germline V gene data show CDR1 as SEHNR and CDR2 as FQNEAQ (reference sequence).

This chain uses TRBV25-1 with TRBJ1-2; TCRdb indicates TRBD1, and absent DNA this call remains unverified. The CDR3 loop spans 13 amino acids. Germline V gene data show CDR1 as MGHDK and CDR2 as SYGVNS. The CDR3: CASRKDTSYGYTF.

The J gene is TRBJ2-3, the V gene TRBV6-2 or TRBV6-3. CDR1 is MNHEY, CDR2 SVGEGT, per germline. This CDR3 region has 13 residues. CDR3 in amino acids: CASSSQEADTQYF.

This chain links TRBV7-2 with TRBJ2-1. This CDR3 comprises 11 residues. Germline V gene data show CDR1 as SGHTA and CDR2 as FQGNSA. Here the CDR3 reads CASSLAYEQFF.